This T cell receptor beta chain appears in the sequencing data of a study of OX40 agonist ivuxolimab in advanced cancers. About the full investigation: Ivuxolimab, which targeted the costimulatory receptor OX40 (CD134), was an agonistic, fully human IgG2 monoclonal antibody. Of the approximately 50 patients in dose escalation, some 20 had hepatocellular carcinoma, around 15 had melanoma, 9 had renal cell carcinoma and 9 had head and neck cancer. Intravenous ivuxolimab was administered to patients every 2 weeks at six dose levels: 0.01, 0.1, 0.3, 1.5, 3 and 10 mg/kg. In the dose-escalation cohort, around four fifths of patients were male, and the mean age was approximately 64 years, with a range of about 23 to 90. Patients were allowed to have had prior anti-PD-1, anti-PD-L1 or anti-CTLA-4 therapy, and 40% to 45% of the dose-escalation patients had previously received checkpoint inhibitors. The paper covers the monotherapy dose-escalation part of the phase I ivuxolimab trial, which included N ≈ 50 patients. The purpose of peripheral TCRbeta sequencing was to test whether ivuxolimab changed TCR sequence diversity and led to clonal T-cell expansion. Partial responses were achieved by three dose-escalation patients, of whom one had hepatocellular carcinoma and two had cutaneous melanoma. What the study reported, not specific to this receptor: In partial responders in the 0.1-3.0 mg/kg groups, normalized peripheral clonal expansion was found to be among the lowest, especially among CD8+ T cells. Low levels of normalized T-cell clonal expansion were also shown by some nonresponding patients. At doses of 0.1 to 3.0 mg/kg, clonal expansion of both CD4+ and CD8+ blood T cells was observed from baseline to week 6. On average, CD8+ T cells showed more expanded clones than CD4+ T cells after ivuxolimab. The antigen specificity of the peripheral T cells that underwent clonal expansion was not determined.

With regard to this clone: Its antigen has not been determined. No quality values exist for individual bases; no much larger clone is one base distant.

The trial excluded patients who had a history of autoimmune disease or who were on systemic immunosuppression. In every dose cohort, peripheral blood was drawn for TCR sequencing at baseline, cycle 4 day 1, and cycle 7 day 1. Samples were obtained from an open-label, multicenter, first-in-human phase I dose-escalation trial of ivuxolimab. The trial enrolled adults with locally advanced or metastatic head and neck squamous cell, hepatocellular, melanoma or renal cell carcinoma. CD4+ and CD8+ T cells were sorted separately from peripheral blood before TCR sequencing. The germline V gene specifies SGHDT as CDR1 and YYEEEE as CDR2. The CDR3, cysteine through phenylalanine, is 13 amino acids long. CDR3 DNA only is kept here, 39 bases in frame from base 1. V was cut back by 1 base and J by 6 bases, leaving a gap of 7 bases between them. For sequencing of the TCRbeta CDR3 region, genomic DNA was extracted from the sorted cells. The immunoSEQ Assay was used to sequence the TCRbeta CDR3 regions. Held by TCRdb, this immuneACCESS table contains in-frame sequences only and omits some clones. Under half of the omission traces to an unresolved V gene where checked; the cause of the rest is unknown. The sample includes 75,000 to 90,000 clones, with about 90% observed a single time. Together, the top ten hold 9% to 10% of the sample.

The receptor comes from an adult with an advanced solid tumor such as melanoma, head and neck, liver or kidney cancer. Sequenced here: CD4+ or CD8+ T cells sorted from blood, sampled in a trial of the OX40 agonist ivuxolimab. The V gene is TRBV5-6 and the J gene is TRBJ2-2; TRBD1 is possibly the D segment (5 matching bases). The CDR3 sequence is CASSLSRAGELFF. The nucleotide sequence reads TGTGCCAGCAGCTTGAGCAGGGCCGGGGAGCTGTTTTTT.